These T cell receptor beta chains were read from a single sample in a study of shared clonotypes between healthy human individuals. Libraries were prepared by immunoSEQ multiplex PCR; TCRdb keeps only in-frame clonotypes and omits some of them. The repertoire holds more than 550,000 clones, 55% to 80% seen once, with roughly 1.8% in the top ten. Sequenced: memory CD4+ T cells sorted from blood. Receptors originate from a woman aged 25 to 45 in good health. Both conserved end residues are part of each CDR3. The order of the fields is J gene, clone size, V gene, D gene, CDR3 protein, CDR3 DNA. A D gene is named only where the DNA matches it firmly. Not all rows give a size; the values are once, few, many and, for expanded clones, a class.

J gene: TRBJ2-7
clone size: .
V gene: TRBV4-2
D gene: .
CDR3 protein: CASSQGGTGFEYEQYF
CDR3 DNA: TGTGCCAGCAGCCAAGGGGGCACAGGTTTTGAGTACGAGCAGTACTTC

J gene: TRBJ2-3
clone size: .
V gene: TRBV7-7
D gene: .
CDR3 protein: CASSPSTITDTQYF
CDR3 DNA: TGTGCCAGCAGCCCCTCCACTATCACAGATACGCAGTATTTT

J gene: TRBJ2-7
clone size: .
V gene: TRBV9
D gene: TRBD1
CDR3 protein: CASSLGTGSSYEQYF
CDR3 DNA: TGTGCCAGCAGCCTAGGGACAGGTTCCTCCTACGAGCAGTACTTC

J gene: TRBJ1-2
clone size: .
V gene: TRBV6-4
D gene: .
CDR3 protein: CASSGDGSNYGYTF
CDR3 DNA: TGTGCCAGCAGCGGGGACGGGTCTAACTATGGCTACACCTTC

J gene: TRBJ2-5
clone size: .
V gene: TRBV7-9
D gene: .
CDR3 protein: CASSRVSQETQYF
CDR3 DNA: TGTGCCAGCAGCCGGGTATCTCAGGAGACCCAGTACTTC

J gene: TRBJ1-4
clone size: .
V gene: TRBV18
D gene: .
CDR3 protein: CASSATLNEKLFF
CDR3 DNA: TGTGCCAGCTCAGCGACACTTAATGAAAAACTGTTTTTT

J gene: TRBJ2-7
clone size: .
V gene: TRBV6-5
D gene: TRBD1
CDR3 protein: CASSDRDRSYEQYF
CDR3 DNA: TGTGCCAGCAGTGACCGGGACAGATCATACGAGCAGTACTTC

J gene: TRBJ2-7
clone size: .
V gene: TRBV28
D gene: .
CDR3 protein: CASSLYQGLHEQYF
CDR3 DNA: TGTGCCAGCAGTTTATATCAGGGACTCCACGAGCAGTACTTC

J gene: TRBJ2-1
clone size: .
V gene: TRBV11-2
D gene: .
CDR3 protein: CASSGGGGDEQFF
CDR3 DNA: TGTGCCAGCAGCGGGGGCGGTGGGGATGAGCAGTTCTTC

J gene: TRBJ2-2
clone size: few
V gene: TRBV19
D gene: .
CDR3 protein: CASTLTGLAGELFF
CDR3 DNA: TGTGCCAGTACCCTGACAGGCTTGGCCGGGGAGCTGTTTTTT

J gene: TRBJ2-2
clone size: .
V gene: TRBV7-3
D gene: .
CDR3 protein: CASSNAGELFF
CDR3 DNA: TGTGCCAGCAGTAACGCGGGGGAGCTGTTTTTT

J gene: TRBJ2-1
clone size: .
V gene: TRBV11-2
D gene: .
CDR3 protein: CASSLFGSGDNEQFF
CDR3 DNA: TGTGCCAGCAGCTTATTTGGCTCAGGGGACAATGAGCAGTTCTTC

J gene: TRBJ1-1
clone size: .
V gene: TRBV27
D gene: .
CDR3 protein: CASSNPGTEAFF
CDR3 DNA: TGTGCCAGCAGCAACCCCGGGACAGAAGCTTTCTTT

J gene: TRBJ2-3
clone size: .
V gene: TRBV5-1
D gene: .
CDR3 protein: CASSPGTDTQYF
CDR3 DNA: TGCGCCAGCAGCCCCGGCACAGATACGCAGTATTTT

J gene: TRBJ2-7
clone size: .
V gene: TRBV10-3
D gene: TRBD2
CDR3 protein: CAISGTSGRALDEQYF
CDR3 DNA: TGTGCCATCAGTGGAACTAGCGGGAGGGCCCTCGACGAGCAGTACTTC

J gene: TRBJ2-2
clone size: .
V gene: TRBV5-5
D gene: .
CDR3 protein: CASSYTWGADTGELFF
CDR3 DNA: TGTGCCAGCAGCTATACCTGGGGGGCGGACACCGGGGAGCTGTTTTTT

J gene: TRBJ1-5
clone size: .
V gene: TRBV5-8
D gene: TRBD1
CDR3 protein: CASSLGGQGRNQPQHF
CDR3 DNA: TGTGCCAGCAGCTTAGGGGGACAGGGACGAAATCAGCCCCAGCATTTT

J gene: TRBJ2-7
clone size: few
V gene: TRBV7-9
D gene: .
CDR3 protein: CASSARTASEEQYF
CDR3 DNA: TGTGCCAGCAGCGCCCGGACAGCCTCGGAGGAGCAGTACTTC

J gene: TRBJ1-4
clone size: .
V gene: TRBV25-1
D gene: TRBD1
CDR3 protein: CASSDRDRGANEKLFF
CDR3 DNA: TGTGCCAGCAGTGATCGGGACAGGGGAGCTAATGAAAAACTGTTTTTT

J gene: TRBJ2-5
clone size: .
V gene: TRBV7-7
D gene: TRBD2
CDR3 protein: CASSPYGGGQETQYF
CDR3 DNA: TGTGCCAGCAGTCCATACGGGGGGGGTCAAGAGACCCAGTACTTC

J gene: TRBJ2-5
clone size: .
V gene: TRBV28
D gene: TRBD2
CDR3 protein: CASSLGLASETQYF
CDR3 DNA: TGTGCCAGCAGTCTGGGACTAGCGTCGGAGACCCAGTACTTC

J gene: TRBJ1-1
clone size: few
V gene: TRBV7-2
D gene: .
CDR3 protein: CASSLRRGENTEAFF
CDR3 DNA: TGTGCCAGCAGCTTACGTAGAGGGGAGAACACTGAAGCTTTCTTT

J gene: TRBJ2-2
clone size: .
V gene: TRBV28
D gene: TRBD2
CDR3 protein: CASSFNAAGGLAGELFF
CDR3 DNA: TGTGCCAGCAGTTTCAACGCTGCGGGAGGGCTCGCCGGGGAGCTGTTTTTT

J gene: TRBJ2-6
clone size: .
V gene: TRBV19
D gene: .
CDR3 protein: CASRDPSSGANVLTF
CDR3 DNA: TGTGCCAGTAGGGACCCCTCCTCTGGGGCCAACGTCCTGACTTTC

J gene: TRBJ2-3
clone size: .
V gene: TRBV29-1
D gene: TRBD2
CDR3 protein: CSVEDNQREQYF
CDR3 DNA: TGCAGCGTTGAAGATAATCAGCGGGAGCAGTATTTT

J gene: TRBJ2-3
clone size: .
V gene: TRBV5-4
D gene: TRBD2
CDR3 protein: CASSLGSGIGDTQYF
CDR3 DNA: TGTGCCAGCAGCTTGGGTAGCGGGATTGGAGATACGCAGTATTTT